A selection of T cell receptor beta chains follows, all from one sample in a study of blood T cell repertoires in COVID-19. TCRdb keeps only in-frame clones here, not all; method: immunoSEQ multiplex PCR. This table holds 200,000 to 250,000 clones, 75% to 90% found once. The specimen was PBMCs or T cells enriched from blood (not recorded which). These receptor sequences come from a woman aged 30 to 39 who had been exposed to COVID-19. The CDR3 runs from the conserved cysteine through the conserved F or W. A D gene is named only where the DNA matches it firmly. Clone size appears in some rows only: once, few, many, or a class for an expanded clone.

V: TRBV19; D: -; size: -; length: 18; J: TRBJ1-1; DNA: TGTGCCAGTAGTATGACCATCGGAGGAGGGAAAGGCAACACTGAAGCTTTCTTT; CDR3: CASSMTIGGGKGNTEAFF
V: TRBV9; D: TRBD2; size: -; length: 16; J: TRBJ2-3; DNA: TGTGCCAGCAGCGTCCTAGCGGGGGGAAACACAGATACGCAGTATTTT; CDR3: CASSVLAGGNTDTQYF
V: TRBV5-1; D: -; size: -; length: 15; J: TRBJ2-3; DNA: TGCGCCAGCAGCTCTTTGCGGGGCTCCACAGATACGCAGTATTTT; CDR3: CASSSLRGSTDTQYF
V: TRBV6-5; D: TRBD1; size: -; length: 14; J: TRBJ1-2; DNA: TGTGCCAGCAGCGCTACAGGGGTCAACTATGGCTACACCTTC; CDR3: CASSATGVNYGYTF
V: TRBV27; D: -; size: -; length: 14; J: TRBJ2-1; DNA: TGTGCCAGCGCTGCGGGGAGTGCCTACAATGAGCAGTTCTTC; CDR3: CASAAGSAYNEQFF
V: TRBV2; D: -; size: -; length: 14; J: TRBJ1-4; DNA: TGTGCCAGCCTCCGGAGCCAGGGCGGTGAAAAACTGTTTTTT; CDR3: CASLRSQGGEKLFF
V: TRBV18; D: TRBD1; size: -; length: 16; J: TRBJ1-5; DNA: TGTGCCAGCTCACCAGCAGGGGGCTATAGCAATCAGCCCCAGCATTTT; CDR3: CASSPAGGYSNQPQHF
V: TRBV2; D: -; size: -; length: 11; J: TRBJ2-2; DNA: TGTGCCAGCAGAGACAGCGGGGAGCTGTTTTTT; CDR3: CASRDSGELFF
V: TRBV3-1/TRBV3-2; D: -; size: -; length: 16; J: TRBJ1-6; DNA: TGTGCCAGCCAGGGGACCGCGAGCTCCTATAATTCACCCCTCCACTTT; CDR3: CASQGTASSYNSPLHF
V: TRBV29-1; D: TRBD1; size: -; length: 13; J: TRBJ1-5; DNA: TGCAGCGTTCAGGGACAGGGCGGTCAGCCCCAGCATTTT; CDR3: CSVQGQGGQPQHF
V: TRBV7-8; D: -; size: -; length: 17; J: TRBJ1-2; DNA: TGTGCCAGCAGCTTATATATGGCAGGGGCACGATGGGATGGCTACACCTTC; CDR3: CASSLYMAGARWDGYTF
V: TRBV11-3; D: -; size: -; length: 14; J: TRBJ1-1; DNA: TGTGCCAGCAGCCGGCGGGGGCGCGGAACTGAAGCTTTCTTT; CDR3: CASSRRGRGTEAFF
V: TRBV2; D: TRBD1; size: -; length: 16; J: TRBJ2-5; DNA: TGTGCCAGCAGGAGCGCGAGACAGGGAATGATGAGGACCCAGTACTTC; CDR3: CASRSARQGMMRTQYF
V: TRBV2; D: TRBD1; size: -; length: 14; J: TRBJ2-7; DNA: TGTGCCAGCAGTGGGGGACAGGGGACCGACGAGCAGTACTTC; CDR3: CASSGGQGTDEQYF
V: TRBV7-2; D: -; size: -; length: 12; J: TRBJ2-7; DNA: TGTGCCAGCAGCTGGCTCACAGGAGAGCAGTACTTC; CDR3: CASSWLTGEQYF
V: TRBV5-1; D: TRBD1; size: -; length: 14; J: TRBJ2-7; DNA: TGCGCCAGCAGCTACGGACAGGGAGGCTACGAGCAGTACTTC; CDR3: CASSYGQGGYEQYF
V: TRBV5-1; D: TRBD2; size: -; length: 15; J: TRBJ2-1; DNA: TGCGCCAGCACCCCGAGGACTAGCGGCGATTTTGAGCAGTTCTTC; CDR3: CASTPRTSGDFEQFF
V: TRBV9; D: TRBD1; size: -; length: 13; J: TRBJ1-2; DNA: TGTGCCAGCAAACCTACAGGGGAGGATGGCTACACCTTC; CDR3: CASKPTGEDGYTF
V: TRBV3-1/TRBV3-2; D: -; size: -; length: 13; J: TRBJ1-2; DNA: TGTGCCAGCAGCCAAGGTGCAGGGAACGGCTACACCTTC; CDR3: CASSQGAGNGYTF
V: TRBV13; D: TRBD2; size: -; length: 15; J: TRBJ2-1; DNA: TGTGCCAGCAGCAACCTACTAGCGGGGGTCAATGAGCAGTTCTTC; CDR3: CASSNLLAGVNEQFF
V: TRBV30; D: TRBD1; size: -; length: 15; J: TRBJ2-7; DNA: TGTGCCTGGAGTGTACCCCACAGGGGGGCCTACGAGCAGTACTTC; CDR3: CAWSVPHRGAYEQYF
V: TRBV28; D: TRBD1; size: -; length: 15; J: TRBJ2-7; DNA: TGTGCCAGCAGTTATCAGGACAGGGCCTCCGGCGAGCAGTACTTC; CDR3: CASSYQDRASGEQYF
V: TRBV11-2; D: -; size: once; length: 15; J: TRBJ1-1; DNA: TGTGCCAGCAGCTTAACGGGGGGCCTGGGCACTGAAGCTTTCTTT; CDR3: CASSLTGGLGTEAFF
V: TRBV11-2; D: -; size: once; length: 15; J: TRBJ1-1; DNA: TGTGCCAGCAGCTTTTTGGGAGCATCGAACACTGAAGCTTTCTTT; CDR3: CASSFLGASNTEAFF
V: TRBV28; D: TRBD2; size: -; length: 14; J: TRBJ2-1; DNA: TGTGCCAGCAGGGGCGGGGGGGGCGTCAATGAGCAGTTCTTC; CDR3: CASRGGGGVNEQFF
V: TRBV5-1; D: -; size: once; length: 14; J: TRBJ2-7; DNA: TGCGCCAGCAGCCGCGATGGAGATACTTACGAGCAGTACTTC; CDR3: CASSRDGDTYEQYF
V: TRBV24-1; D: TRBD1; size: -; length: 18; J: TRBJ1-1; DNA: TGTGCCACCAGTGTCGTAGATCTAAACAGGGGTCTGAGTACTGAAGCTTTCTTT; CDR3: CATSVVDLNRGLSTEAFF
V: TRBV7-9; D: -; size: -; length: 13; J: TRBJ1-2; DNA: TGTGCCAGTACCGACAGGCAGGGCTATGGCTACACCTTC; CDR3: CASTDRQGYGYTF
V: TRBV19; D: -; size: -; length: 15; J: TRBJ1-3; DNA: TGTGCCAGCGCCCGGGACGCCGGGGGGGGAAACACCATATATTTT; CDR3: CASARDAGGGNTIYF
V: TRBV20-1; D: -; size: -; length: 11; J: TRBJ1-1; DNA: TGCAGTGCTACAGGGAACACTGAAGCTTTCTTT; CDR3: CSATGNTEAFF
V: TRBV12-3/TRBV12-4; D: TRBD1; size: -; length: 13; J: TRBJ1-1; DNA: TGTGCCAGCAGTTTGACAGGGTACACTGAAGCTTTCTTT; CDR3: CASSLTGYTEAFF
V: TRBV3-1/TRBV3-2; D: TRBD1; size: -; length: 16; J: TRBJ2-3; DNA: TGTGCCAGCAGCCAAGCAGACAGGGTTAGCACAGATACGCAGTATTTT; CDR3: CASSQADRVSTDTQYF
V: TRBV2; D: -; size: -; length: 15; J: TRBJ1-5; DNA: TGTGCCAGCAGCCGGGGGGCTTCGGGCAATCAGCCCCAGCATTTT; CDR3: CASSRGASGNQPQHF
V: TRBV5-1; D: TRBD2; size: -; length: 15; J: TRBJ2-7; DNA: TGCGCCAGCAGCCCCACTAGCGGGGCTAGCTACGAGCAGTACTTC; CDR3: CASSPTSGASYEQYF
V: TRBV18; D: TRBD2; size: -; length: 16; J: TRBJ2-2; DNA: TGTGCCAGCTCGGGACTAGCGGGGCGAAACACCGGGGAGCTGTTTTTT; CDR3: CASSGLAGRNTGELFF
V: TRBV2; D: TRBD1; size: -; length: 14; J: TRBJ1-6; DNA: TGTGCCACCACCCCTGGGACAGGGAATTCACCCCTCCACTTT; CDR3: CATTPGTGNSPLHF
V: TRBV21-1; D: -; size: -; length: 12; J: TRBJ1-2; DNA: TGTGCCAGCGCGGGACGGAGCTATGGCTACACCTTC; CDR3: CASAGRSYGYTF
V: TRBV11-2; D: TRBD2; size: -; length: 15; J: TRBJ2-5; DNA: TGTGCCAGCAGCTTAGATTACGGGGGGAAAGAGACCCAGTACTTC; CDR3: CASSLDYGGKETQYF
V: TRBV15; D: -; size: -; length: 13; J: TRBJ2-5; DNA: TGTGCCACCAGGGGGGGGGCTCGGGAGACCCAGTACTTC; CDR3: CATRGGARETQYF
V: TRBV12-3/TRBV12-4; D: -; size: -; length: 12; J: TRBJ2-1; DNA: TGTGCCAGCAGTTTGAGGCGCAATGAGCAGTTCTTC; CDR3: CASSLRRNEQFF
V: TRBV19; D: TRBD1; size: few; length: 15; J: TRBJ1-2; DNA: TGTGCCAGTAGTCTCGACAGGGCAATGAACTATGGCTACACCTTC; CDR3: CASSLDRAMNYGYTF
V: TRBV7-2; D: TRBD1; size: -; length: 16; J: TRBJ2-1; DNA: TGTGCCAGCAGCTTAGATTTGGGACAGGGATACAATGAGCAGTTCTTC; CDR3: CASSLDLGQGYNEQFF
V: TRBV9; D: -; size: -; length: 15; J: TRBJ1-6; DNA: TGTGCCAGCGGTCGCCTCGAACAGGGTAATTCACCCCTCCACTTT; CDR3: CASGRLEQGNSPLHF
V: TRBV30; D: TRBD1; size: -; length: 14; J: TRBJ1-5; DNA: TGTGCCTGGAGTGTACAGGGGTTACATCAGCCCCAGCATTTT; CDR3: CAWSVQGLHQPQHF
V: TRBV28; D: -; size: few; length: 11; J: TRBJ1-5; DNA: TGTGCCAGCAGCTCGCGTCAGCCCCAGCATTTT; CDR3: CASSSRQPQHF
V: TRBV29-1; D: -; size: -; length: 13; J: TRBJ2-7; DNA: TGCAGCGTTGCAGGGGGGAAATCCTACGAGCAGTACTTC; CDR3: CSVAGGKSYEQYF
V: TRBV11-3; D: -; size: -; length: 13; J: TRBJ2-5; DNA: TGTGCCAGCACCCGGGGAGTCCAAGAGACCCAGTACTTC; CDR3: CASTRGVQETQYF
V: TRBV19; D: -; size: -; length: 12; J: TRBJ1-1; DNA: TGTGCCAGTAGTATCGGTCAGGCTGAAGCTTTCTTT; CDR3: CASSIGQAEAFF
V: TRBV18; D: TRBD2; size: few; length: 16; J: TRBJ2-3; DNA: TGTGCCAGCTCACCCTGGACTAGCGGTCTCACAGATACGCAGTATTTT; CDR3: CASSPWTSGLTDTQYF
V: TRBV9; D: TRBD2; size: -; length: 15; J: TRBJ2-1; DNA: TGTGCCAGCAGCCTGGGACTAGCGGGGCAGAATGAGCAGTTCTTC; CDR3: CASSLGLAGQNEQFF
V: TRBV27; D: TRBD2; size: once; length: 14; J: TRBJ2-7; DNA: TGTGCCAGCAGTTTCGGCGGGGGAGTCCACGAGCAGTACTTC; CDR3: CASSFGGGVHEQYF
V: TRBV24-1; D: TRBD1; size: -; length: 16; J: TRBJ2-2; DNA: TGTGCCACCAGTGACCGTGGACAGGGCCACACCGGGGAGCTGTTTTTT; CDR3: CATSDRGQGHTGELFF
V: TRBV2; D: -; size: -; length: 13; J: TRBJ1-5; DNA: TGTGCCAGCGGGTGGGACTTCAATCAGCCCCAGCATTTT; CDR3: CASGWDFNQPQHF
V: TRBV9; D: TRBD2; size: -; length: 13; J: TRBJ2-3; DNA: TGTGCCAGCGGGGGGGGACTAGCCGGTACGCAGTATTTT; CDR3: CASGGGLAGTQYF
V: TRBV18; D: -; size: -; length: 14; J: TRBJ1-5; DNA: TGTGCCAGCTCACCAACAGGGATGGGTCAGCCCCAGCATTTT; CDR3: CASSPTGMGQPQHF
V: TRBV2; D: -; size: few; length: 16; J: TRBJ2-3; DNA: TGTGCCAGCAGTGAATGGGCACATGCTAGCACAGATACGCAGTATTTT; CDR3: CASSEWAHASTDTQYF
V: TRBV6-5; D: TRBD1; size: many; length: 15; J: TRBJ2-7; DNA: TGTGCCAGCAGCCCAACCGGGACAGGAAACTACGAGCAGTACTTC; CDR3: CASSPTGTGNYEQYF